This TCR beta chain was observed in a study of cytomegalovirus exposure and HLA in healthy donors. CDR1 and CDR2 (germline): PRHDT, FYEKMQ (reference sequence). This CDR3 is 14 amino acids long. V lost 4 bases, J lost 3 bases, and 9 bases lay in between. Clones were sequenced by immunoSEQ multiplex PCR, and TCRdb holds only the in-frame ones, with some missing. Of more than 140,000 clones detected, 85% to 90% appear once; the ten largest clones hold around 3.4%. The table lists this clone with a count of one. Antigen unknown. Study-level findings and limits: Cytomegalovirus association was listed for about 170 TCR beta chains.

The chain is built from TRBV13 and TRBJ2-2; tentatively, D is TRBD1 (6 bases). Sequenced input: PBMCs. This clonotype originated in a woman under 30 in good health and CMV-seropositive. The CDR3 region has the DNA TGTGCCAGCAGCTCTTCAGGGGACACCGGGGAGCTGTTTTTT. Its protein is CASSSSGDTGELFF.